The 17 T cell receptor beta chains below all came from one sample that was sequenced in a study of T cells of healthy individuals. TCRdb called the 5' RACE reads again in MiXCR, with one record for every CDR3 protein. The sample lists about 96,000 distinct CDR3 sequences, 15% to 20% seen once, with about 6% in the top ten. Source of these receptors: a human donor in good health.

J is TRBJ2-2 and V is TRBV20-1, with 13 bases aligning to TRBD2. Germline assignment: CDR1 DFQATT and CDR2 SNEGSKA (reference sequence). V was pared by 3 bases and J by 0 bases, with 4 bases of the junction left unmatched. CDR3 length equals 17 residues. Here the CDR3 reads CSASTSGRASNTGELFF. In DNA, the CDR3 is TGCAGTGCTAGCACTAGCGGGAGGGCCTCGAACACCGGGGAGCTGTTTTTT.

The sample holds a few counts of this clonotype. V is TRBV27 and J is TRBJ2-1; D possibly uses TRBD1 or TRBD2 (5 bases each). Germline CDR1 and CDR2: MNHEY and SMNVEV (reference sequence). V was pared by 9 bases and J by 4 bases, with 19 bases between. CDR3 length equals 15 residues. This chain's CDR3 is CASDSGTGAYNEQFF. CDR3 bases: TGTGCCAGTGACTCCGGGACCGGAGCTTACAATGAGCAGTTCTTC.

This chain links TRBV27 with TRBJ2-7; D is perhaps TRBD1 (5 bases). This CDR3 spans 14 amino acids. The germline V gene has CDR1 MNHEY and CDR2 SMNVEV (reference sequence). The V end lost 8 bases, the J end lost 1 base, and 15 bases lay between the germline ends. CDR3 nucleotide sequence: TGTGCCAGCCGGCGCTCTAGGGGTTCCTACGAGCAGTACTTC. Protein: CASRRSRGSYEQYF.

The V gene is TRBV5-1, the J gene TRBJ2-7, with 11 bases lining up with TRBD2. The V gene's germline CDR1 is SGHRS and CDR2 YFSETQ. This CDR3 is 17 amino acids long. V was clipped by 4 bases and J by 3 bases; unmatched bases: 12. The CDR3 sequence is CASSESRGLAGGYEQYF. The CDR3 DNA sequence: TGCGCCAGCAGCGAATCCCGGGGGCTAGCGGGAGGCTACGAGCAGTACTTC.

This sequence joins TRBV5-1 and TRBJ2-7, with D unresolved. V shed 0 bases and J shed 0 bases, with 7 bases lying between them. From germline, CDR1 is SGHRS and CDR2 YFSETQ. This CDR3 has 14 residues. The CDR3 here is CASSLGGPSYEQYF. CDR3 DNA: TGCGCCAGCAGCTTGGGCGGACCCTCCTACGAGCAGTACTTC.

This clonotype came up a few times. The chain carries TRBV28 and TRBJ1-1, with D tentatively TRBD1 (5 bases). The CDR3 is made up of 14 amino acids. The V end was cut by 0 bases, the J end by 2 bases, with 7 bases between. Germline V gene lookup returns CDR1 MDHEN and CDR2 SYDVKM. The chain's CDR3 is CASSLWTDNTEAFF. The DNA for the CDR3 is TGTGCCAGCAGTTTATGGACAGATAACACTGAAGCTTTCTTT.

The chain combines TRBV6-5 with TRBJ2-1; TRBD2 is a possible D gene (6 bases). Germline V gene sequence: CDR1 MNHEY, CDR2 SVGAGI. The CDR3 is made up of 16 amino acids. Trimming took off 2 bases at V and 5 bases at J, with 16 bases between the two ends. The CDR3 DNA sequence: TGTGCCAGCAGTTACGGTAGCGGACGAGGGAACAATGAGCAGTTCTTC. Protein sequence: CASSYGSGRGNNEQFF.

This clonotype was found a few times. This sequence joins TRBV18 and TRBJ2-1; 10 bases are a match to TRBD1. Per germline, CDR1 KGHSH and CDR2 LQKENI. V shed 2 bases and J 5 bases; nucleotides not matched to a gene: 6. This CDR3 region has 16 residues. CDR3 in amino acids: CASSPTGTGVNNEQFF. CDR3 in DNA: TGTGCCAGCTCACCAACCGGGACAGGGGTCAACAATGAGCAGTTCTTC.

At least ten counts were recorded for this clonotype. CDR3 sequence (DNA): TGTGCCAGCAGTGTGGTAGAGGAGACCCAGTACTTC. Translating it yields CASSVVEETQYF. The V gene is TRBV2, the J gene TRBJ2-5; no reliable D call. Trimming took 4 bases from V and 5 from J, leaving 8 bases between them. The V gene's germline CDR1 is SNHLY and CDR2 FYNNEI. The CDR3 totals 12 residues. The full variable domain, in which reference TRBV2 and TRBJ2-5 provide the parts outside the CDR3, is EPEVTQTPSHQVTQMGQEVILRCVPISNHLYFYWYRQILGQKVEFLVSFYNNEISEKSEIFDDQFSVERPDGSNFTLKIRSTKLEDSAMYFCASSVVEETQYFGPGTRLLVL.

This clonotype was picked up a small number of times. V usage is TRBV7-3 and J usage is TRBJ2-1, with TRBD1 as a possible D gene (5 bases). Germline V gene data show CDR1 as SGHTA and CDR2 as FQGTGA. Trimming took 5 bases from V and 12 from J, leaving 11 bases between them. The CDR3 spans 11 residues. The CDR3 nucleotides read TGTGCCAGCAGCAGTAGGGGTTTGCAGTTCTTC. It encodes CASSSRGLQFF.

A note on this clonotype: One junction end does not reproduce the germline sequence, and a read error may be involved. The chain links TRBV28 to TRBJ1-6; D is undetermined. Germline CDR1 is MDHEN and CDR2 is SYDVKM. The length of the CDR3 is 12 residues. The CDR3, as DNA: TGTGCCAGCAGTTTATTTCGGCCACCCCCCCACTTT. Its translation: CASSLFRPPPHF.

This clonotype was found many times. This rearrangement joins TRBV29-1 to TRBJ2-2; D possibly corresponds to TRBD2 (6 bases). The germline V gene encodes CDR1 SQVTM and CDR2 ANQGSEA. The CDR3 sequence is 14 residues long. V was pared by 4 bases and J by 5 bases, with 14 bases between. Here the CDR3 reads CSVVPGVGTGELFF. Written as DNA, the CDR3 is TGCAGCGTTGTGCCGGGGGTTGGGACCGGGGAGCTGTTTTTT.

This clonotype was detected a few times. The chain has TRBV20-1 and TRBJ1-5; TRBD1 matches at 7 bases. Per germline, CDR1 DFQATT and CDR2 SNEGSKA (reference sequence). V was clipped by 0 bases and J by 4 bases; unmatched bases: 6. This CDR3 is built from 15 residues. The CDR3 nucleotides are TGCAGTGCTAGAGATGTTGAGACAGGGAATCAGCCCCAGCATTTT. This encodes CSARDVETGNQPQHF.

CDR3 in amino acids: CASSRTGTRTDTQYF. The CDR3 nucleotides are TGCGCCAGCAGCCGCACAGGGACCCGCACAGATACGCAGTATTTT. The chain is built from TRBV4-1 and TRBJ2-3, with D possibly being TRBD1 (6 bases). The V and J ends lost 4 bases and 1 base respectively, with 12 bases between them. Germline V lookup: CDR1 MGHRA, CDR2 YSYEKL. CDR3 length: 15 residues.

This clonotype was seen at least ten times. This sequence joins TRBV7-6 and TRBJ2-7; 10 positions agree with TRBD2. The length of the CDR3 is 16 residues. V was clipped by 5 bases and J by 1 base; unmatched bases: 8. Germline CDR1 and CDR2: SGHVS and FNYEAQ. CDR3 protein: CASSPTHSGGSYEQYF. The CDR3 DNA is TGTGCCAGCAGCCCGACCCATAGCGGGGGGTCCTACGAGCAGTACTTC.

This clonotype has just a few counts. This chain joins TRBV6-6 and TRBJ2-5, with a possible D match to TRBD1 (6 bases). The CDR3 is 18 residues long. Germline values: CDR1 MNHNY, CDR2 SVGAGI (reference sequence). The V end lost 0 bases, the J end lost 5 bases, and 22 bases lay between the germline ends. The CDR3 is CASSYSFPRTEEYETQYF. DNA of the CDR3: TGTGCCAGCAGTTACTCGTTTCCCCGGACAGAGGAATACGAGACCCAGTACTTC.

The rearrangement links TRBV6-2 or TRBV6-3 to TRBJ2-2, with 9 bases that match TRBD2. Trimming at V came to 7 bases and at J to 1 base, leaving 4 bases not matched to a gene. CDR3 size: 15 residues. CDR1 is MNHEY and CDR2 is SVGEGT in the germline V gene. As DNA, the CDR3 is TGTGCCAGCAACAGACTAGCGGAGAACACCGGGGAGCTGTTTTTT. Translation gives CASNRLAENTGELFF.